One and the same sample provided the 27 T cell receptor beta chains below, sequenced in a study of blood T cell repertoires in COVID-19. Sequencing used immunoSEQ multiplex PCR; TCRdb keeps in-frame clones, though not all of them. This repertoire shows hundreds of thousands of clones, around 86% found once; its top ten account for about 6%. Sequenced sample: peripheral blood. The receptors were sampled from a man aged 60 to 75 who had recovered from COVID-19.

In its sample, this clone was seen once. CDR3 in DNA: TGCGCCAGCAGCTTGGGGGAGAGCAATCAGCCCCAGCATTTT. It translates to CASSLGESNQPQHF. The chain employs TRBV5-1 and TRBJ1-5; D call uncertain. With 0 bases removed from V and 1 base from J, the gap between germline ends came to 5 bases. The CDR3 contains 14 residues. CDR1 SGHRS and CDR2 YFSETQ come from the germline V gene.

The chain recombines TRBV27 with TRBJ2-2; D uncertain. In germline, CDR1 is MNHEY, CDR2 SMNVEV (reference sequence). V was cut by 1 base and J by 6 bases, with 21 bases left in between. The CDR3 consists of 18 residues. CDR3 nucleotide sequence: TGTGCCAGCAGTTTATGGGCCACACCACTCCAAGGCGCCGGGGAGCTGTTTTTT. Its translation is CASSLWATPLQGAGELFF.

The chain recombines TRBV7-2 with TRBJ2-2, with TRBD2 matching 12 bases. The V gene's germline CDR1 is SGHTA and CDR2 FQGNSA. V was pared by 5 bases and J by 0 bases, with 7 bases of the junction left unmatched. This CDR3 is built from 18 residues. This chain's CDR3 is CASSARTSGDANTGELFF. As DNA, the CDR3 is TGTGCCAGCAGCGCCCGGACTAGCGGGGACGCGAACACCGGGGAGCTGTTTTTT.

The chain carries TRBV5-5 and TRBJ2-7; 13 positions match TRBD2. From germline, CDR1 is SGHKS and CDR2 YYEKEE (reference sequence). This CDR3 spans 15 amino acids. Trimming removed 3 bases from V and 3 bases from J; junction bases left unmatched: 3. CDR3 loop: CASSSGLAGVYEQYF. For the CDR3, the DNA is TGTGCCAGCAGCTCCGGACTAGCGGGAGTCTACGAGCAGTACTTC. Drawing the rest from reference TRBV5-5 and TRBJ2-7, the complete variable domain is DAGVTQSPTHLIKTRGQQVTLRCSPISGHKSVSWYQQVLGQGPQFIFQYYEKEERGRGNFPDRFSARQFPNYSSELNVNALLLGDSALYLCASSSGLAGVYEQYFGPGTRLTVT.

This chain connects TRBV5-4 to TRBJ2-1; 12 positions match TRBD1. The V segment lost 3 bases and the J segment 9 bases; nucleotides outside the gene matches: 7. Germline CDR1 SGHNT, CDR2 YYREEE (reference sequence). The CDR3 totals 15 residues. The CDR3 loop reads CASSSRDRGRSEQFF. The CDR3 region has the DNA TGTGCCAGCAGCTCCCGGGACAGGGGGCGCAGTGAGCAGTTCTTC.

The V call is TRBV6-2 or TRBV6-3, the J call TRBJ1-6; no firm D call. The germline V gene has CDR1 MNHEY and CDR2 SVGEGT. With 0 bases removed from V and 7 bases from J, the gap between germline ends came to 7 bases. The CDR3 runs 14 residues. CDR3: CASSYSGRNSPLHF. The CDR3 bases are TGTGCCAGCAGTTACTCCGGGAGAAATTCACCCCTCCACTTT.

This clone is a singleton in its sample. Here the CDR3 reads CASSSGISTEQFF. CDR3 coding DNA: TGTGCCAGCAGTTCCGGGATCAGTACTGAGCAGTTCTTC. The rearrangement uses TRBV28 and TRBJ2-1, with a possible D match to TRBD2 (5 bases). The CDR3 sequence is 13 residues long. V was shortened by 4 bases and J by 9 bases, with 13 bases between the two germline ends. Germline V gene data show CDR1 as MDHEN and CDR2 as SYDVKM.

Here the CDR3 reads CASSLREGTGDIQYF. The CDR3 bases are TGTGCCAGCAGTTTACGGGAGGGGACAGGGGACATTCAGTACTTC. This chain uses TRBV28 with TRBJ2-4; 10 bases match TRBD1. The germline V gene has CDR1 MDHEN and CDR2 SYDVKM. Trimming cost V 2 bases and J 8 bases; bases outside gene matches: 6. The CDR3 consists of 15 residues.

This rearrangement joins TRBV28 to TRBJ1-2; TRBD1 agrees at 9 bases. Trimming removed 5 bases from V and 6 bases from J; junction bases left unmatched: 16. The CDR3 runs to 17 residues. CDR1 MDHEN and CDR2 SYDVKM come from the germline V gene. The CDR3 DNA is TGTGCCAGCAGTCCATCCGGGACAGGGCAAGTAATCGATGGCTACACCTTC. The encoded protein is CASSPSGTGQVIDGYTF.

The rearrangement links TRBV6-6 to TRBJ1-1; TRBD1 agrees at 7 bases. V lost 0 bases and J lost 4; bases outside the gene matches: 8. Germline V lookup: CDR1 MNHNY, CDR2 SVGAGI (reference sequence). This CDR3 has 16 residues. The CDR3 reads CASSYSNRGPGTEAFF. The CDR3 bases are TGTGCCAGCAGTTACTCCAACAGGGGTCCAGGCACTGAAGCTTTCTTT.

This clone was seen only once. V is TRBV3-1 (or the pseudogene TRBV3-2) and J is TRBJ2-7, with 8 bases matching TRBD2. Losses at the gene ends were 1 base for V and 1 base for J; bases not matched to a gene: 6. The CDR3 consists of 16 residues. Germline V CDR1 and CDR2: LGHDT, YNNKEL (reference sequence). The CDR3 nucleotides read TGTGCCAGCAGCCAAGTGATTAGCGGGATTTCCTACGAGCAGTACTTC. Amino acids: CASSQVISGISYEQYF.

J is TRBJ2-1 and V is TRBV10-1, with D unclear. V was pared by 7 bases and J by 6 bases, with 16 bases between. Germline values: CDR1 WNHNN, CDR2 SYGVQD (reference sequence). This CDR3 is built from 14 residues. The CDR3 is CASTANSFGNEQFF. Written as DNA, the CDR3 is TGCGCCAGCACCGCCAATAGCTTCGGCAATGAGCAGTTCTTC.

V gene TRBV5-1 combines with J gene TRBJ1-2; TRBD1 aligns across 11 bases. Trimming at V came to 0 bases and at J to 5 bases, leaving 6 bases not matched to a gene. The CDR3 runs 16 residues. CDR1 is SGHRS and CDR2 is YFSETQ in the germline V gene. The CDR3 protein is CASSLAGTGGGYGYTF. The CDR3 DNA sequence: TGCGCCAGCAGCTTGGCCGGGACAGGGGGTGGATATGGCTACACCTTC.

The chain has TRBV12-5 and TRBJ2-5; 7 positions match TRBD2. V was pared by 6 bases and J by 1 base, with 5 bases of the junction left unmatched. The CDR3 has 14 amino acids. Germline CDR1 and CDR2: LGHNT and FRNRAP. The CDR3 protein is CASGLAGPQETQYF. DNA of the CDR3: TGTGCTAGTGGGTTAGCGGGTCCCCAAGAGACCCAGTACTTC.

The chain links TRBV6-2 or TRBV6-3 to TRBJ2-5; D possibly corresponds to TRBD2 (6 bases). Trimming stripped 4 bases from V and 4 bases from J, with 16 bases between. CDR3 size: 15 residues. The germline gives CDR1 MNHEY, CDR2 SVGEGT. In DNA, the CDR3 is TGTGCCAGCAGTTTCGAGACGGACTATAGAGAGACCCAGTACTTC. It translates to CASSFETDYRETQYF.

V and J are TRBV7-9 and TRBJ2-7, with 9 bases fitting TRBD1. The V gene end was trimmed by 5 bases and the J gene end by 5 bases; junction bases not matched to a gene: 16. The CDR3 contains 17 residues. Looked up from germline, CDR1 is SEHNR and CDR2 is FQNEAQ (reference sequence). CDR3 protein: CASSQRQGGPFTDEQYF. The DNA for the CDR3 is TGTGCCAGCAGCCAACGACAGGGGGGACCTTTCACCGACGAGCAGTACTTC.

This chain links TRBV19 with TRBJ1-2, with TRBD1 as a possible D gene (5 bases). Germline loops: CDR1 LNHDA, CDR2 SQIVND (reference sequence). The CDR3 totals 13 residues. V lost 1 base to trimming and J lost 5 bases, with 8 bases between them. CDR3 sequence (DNA): TGTGCCAGTAGTATAGGACAGCTGTATGGCTACACCTTC. Residues: CASSIGQLYGYTF.

This clone has just one count. The J gene is TRBJ1-3, the V gene TRBV6-1, with D maybe TRBD1 (5 bases). CDR1 is MNHNS and CDR2 is SASEGT in the germline V gene. The ends were cut back, 1 base at V and 0 bases at J, with 7 bases in the middle. This CDR3 is 15 amino acids long. CDR3 in amino acids: CASSEGTISGNTIYF. Written as DNA, the CDR3 is TGTGCCAGCAGTGAAGGGACAATCTCTGGAAACACCATATATTTT.

The chain carries TRBV3-1 (or the pseudogene TRBV3-2) and TRBJ1-6; TRBD1 agrees at 7 bases. Per the germline V gene, CDR1 is LGHDT and CDR2 is YNNKEL (reference sequence). The CDR3 sequence is 21 residues long. Germline trimming cut 0 bases from V and 0 bases from J; bases unmatched to any gene: 14. CDR3 sequence reads: CASSQERRRTGMFSYNSPLHF. Written as DNA, the CDR3 is TGTGCCAGCAGCCAAGAGAGGAGGCGGACAGGCATGTTCTCCTATAATTCACCCCTCCACTTT.

The rearrangement joins TRBV7-2 to TRBJ2-4; weak D call: TRBD1 (6 bases). Germline CDR1 and CDR2: SGHTA and FQGNSA. CDR3 length: 14 residues. V shed 0 bases and J shed 9 bases, with 12 bases lying between them. In nucleotides, the CDR3 is TGTGCCAGCAGCTTAGCACAGGGTGGGAGCATTCAGTACTTC. It codes for CASSLAQGGSIQYF.

The chain is built from TRBV21-1 and TRBJ2-5; the D call of TRBD1 is as the table states it, not checked on the DNA. TRBV21-1 is a pseudogene locus. CDR3 length equals 15 residues. The CDR3 DNA reads TGTGCCAGCAGCAATTACAGGGGGCTTGGGGAGACCCAGTACTTC. Translation: CASSNYRGLGETQYF.

The V and J genes are TRBV2 and TRBJ2-5, with 7 bases identical to TRBD2. The CDR3 length is 16 residues. Germline values: CDR1 SNHLY, CDR2 FYNNEI. V was pared by 7 bases and J by 0 bases, with 11 bases of the junction left unmatched. CDR3 region: CASIQGAGQYQETQYF. The CDR3 DNA is TGTGCCAGCATTCAGGGAGCGGGGCAGTACCAAGAGACCCAGTACTTC. The variable domain in full, with the rest retrieved from reference TRBV2 and TRBJ2-5, is EPEVTQTPSHQVTQMGQEVILRCVPISNHLYFYWYRQILGQKVEFLVSFYNNEISEKSEIFDDQFSVERPDGSNFTLKIRSTKLEDSAMYFCASIQGAGQYQETQYFGPGTRLLVL.

The rearrangement joins TRBV10-3 to TRBJ2-2; a possible D gene is TRBD1 (6 bases). Germline V gene data show CDR1 as ENHRY and CDR2 as SYGVKD. The CDR3 consists of 14 residues. The V gene lost 6 bases and the J gene lost 0 bases, with 8 bases spanning the gap. The CDR3 DNA is TGTGCCATCAGACAGGGCTCGAACACCGGGGAGCTGTTTTTT. This sequence encodes CAIRQGSNTGELFF.

CDR3 loop: CASSEVNSNQPQHF. The CDR3 DNA follows: TGTGCCAGCTCAGAGGTGAATAGCAATCAGCCCCAGCATTTT. The V gene is TRBV18, the J gene TRBJ1-5; no clear D gene. The germline V gene has CDR1 KGHSH and CDR2 LQKENI. Trimming took 5 bases from V and 0 from J, leaving 8 bases between them. The length of the CDR3 is 14 residues.

The V call is TRBV28, the J call TRBJ2-7; TRBD1 is a possible D gene (6 bases). The CDR3 totals 13 residues. Trimming left V 6 bases short and J 1 base short, with 10 bases between. Germline CDR1 MDHEN, CDR2 SYDVKM. The CDR3: CASRPQGSYEQYF. The CDR3 DNA follows: TGTGCCAGCAGGCCTCAGGGGTCCTACGAGCAGTACTTC.

The genes are TRBV4-3 and TRBJ2-5; 7 bases map to TRBD1. There are 17 residues in the CDR3. Unmatched junction bases numbered 8, after V lost 0 bases and J lost 1 base. The V gene's germline CDR1 is LGHNA and CDR2 YSLEER. The chain's CDR3 is CASSQERTGLFQETQYF. DNA for the CDR3: TGCGCCAGCAGCCAAGAGAGGACAGGACTCTTCCAAGAGACCCAGTACTTC.

The chain has TRBV28 and TRBJ2-7, with 9 nucleotides matching TRBD2. Germline V gene lookup returns CDR1 MDHEN and CDR2 SYDVKM. V lost 2 bases to trimming and J lost 0 bases; unmatched junction nucleotides: 2. This CDR3 comprises 15 residues. The CDR3 spells CASSLAGGHSYEQYF. The CDR3 DNA reads as TGTGCCAGCAGTTTAGCGGGAGGGCACTCCTACGAGCAGTACTTC.